This T cell receptor beta chain derives from a study of cytomegalovirus exposure and HLA in healthy donors. Amplification used 60 Vbeta primers and 13 Jbeta primers. Under the authors' procedure: A later analysis tallied roughly 77 million unique TCR beta chains, some 10 million of them shared. TCRdb keeps only in-frame clones here, not all; method: immunoSEQ multiplex PCR. V, J and clone size are taken as reported in that table, and D and trimming were inferred from the DNA itself. The table has 100,000 to 120,000 clones, roughly 78% seen once. It was healthy bone marrow donors who served as donors. As concerns this clone: Its specificity is unknown.

This CDR3 contains 14 residues. Germline loops: CDR1 SGHRS, CDR2 YFSETQ. V was clipped by 4 bases and J by 9 bases; unmatched bases: 10. Whole-study findings and limits: Common viral pathogens seemed to be connected with several of the most significant clusters, according to a later analysis.

This chain links TRBV5-1 with TRBJ2-5, with TRBD1 matching 9 bases. The sequence came from a woman aged 30 to 39 in good health and CMV-seronegative. The sample was PBMCs. Written as DNA, the CDR3 is TGCGCCAGCAGCAACGGACAGGGGAAGAGACCCCAGTACTTC. This gives the protein CASSNGQGKRPQYF.